One sample yielded the 20 T cell receptor beta chains listed below, sequenced in a study of tumor-infiltrating lymphocytes in oesophageal squamous cell carcinoma. TCRdb re-called the PCR reads through MiXCR, storing one row per CDR3 protein. The data hold 19,000 or so distinct CDR3 sequences, with 35% to 40% observed a single time. The sample was esophageal tumor tissue. These receptor sequences come from a male donor with esophageal squamous cell carcinoma.

This chain connects TRBV12-3 or TRBV12-4 to TRBJ1-6; D remains unclear. V gave up 2 bases and J gave up 19 bases, with 27 bases separating them. The CDR3 loop spans 16 amino acids. The CDR3 region has the DNA TGTGCCAGCAGTTTAAGAGGTCCTAGCCCGGGGAGGGAGCAGCACTTT. Protein sequence: CASSLRGPSPGREQHF.

J is TRBJ2-1 and V is TRBV10-3, with no clear D. The germline V gene encodes CDR1 ENHRY and CDR2 SYGVKD. The V and J ends lost 0 bases and 0 bases respectively, with 9 bases between them. This CDR3 has 16 residues. DNA for the CDR3: TGTGCCATCAGTGAGTCGGCCCCGAGCTCCTACAATGAGCAGTTCTTC. It is translated as CAISESAPSSYNEQFF.

With regard to this clonotype: A much larger clonotype is one base distant, so this may be a read error. The V gene is TRBV5-4, the J gene TRBJ2-5; 11 bases align to TRBD2. V lost 0 bases, J lost 11 bases, and 9 bases stayed unmatched. The CDR3 has 15 residues. CDR1 SGHNT and CDR2 YYREEE come from the germline V gene (reference sequence). The CDR3 is CASSLATSGRGEQYF. In nucleotides, the CDR3 is TGTGCCAGCAGCTTGGCTACTAGCGGGAGAGGAGAGCAGTACTTC.

This clonotype was picked up a small number of times. V gene TRBV7-6 combines with J gene TRBJ2-1; tentatively, D is TRBD1 or TRBD2 (5 bases each). From germline, CDR1 is SGHVS and CDR2 FNYEAQ. The CDR3 length is 14 residues. Trimming cost V 2 bases and J 13 bases, with 18 bases left between them. CDR3 sequence reads: CASSLSRDPVNQFF. The CDR3 DNA reads as TGTGCCAGCAGCTTAAGCCGGGACCCCGTGAATCAGTTCTTC.

This clonotype is classed as medium-sized (0.01 to 0.1%). V usage is TRBV7-8 and J usage is TRBJ2-5, with D possibly matching TRBD2 (6 bases). This CDR3 region has 14 residues. Germline CDR1 SGHVS, CDR2 FQNEAQ. V was shortened by 3 bases and J by 5 bases, with 13 bases between the two germline ends. Written as DNA, the CDR3 is TGTGCCAGCAGCTTGACTAGTAGAGGGGAGACCCAGTACTTC. It codes for CASSLTSRGETQYF.

J is TRBJ2-5 and V is TRBV7-6; 10 positions agree with TRBD2. The CDR3 spans 15 residues. From germline, CDR1 is SGHVS and CDR2 FNYEAQ. V was clipped by 6 bases and J by 7 bases; unmatched bases: 11. The CDR3 nucleotides read TGTGCCAGCAGTTCAAATAGCGGGAGGTTGGGGACCCAGTACTTC. Its protein is CASSSNSGRLGTQYF.

Remarks on this clonotype: A much larger clone differs by one base, so this may be a read error. The V call is TRBV5-1, the J call TRBJ2-7; D gene uncertain. V lost 1 base and J lost 7, with 9 bases in between. The CDR3 is 12 residues long. Germline V CDR1 and CDR2: SGHRS, YFSETQ. CDR3 sequence (DNA): TGCGCCAGCAGCTTGAGTGACAATGAGCAGTACTTC. Its translation is CASSLSDNEQYF.

The rearrangement links TRBV6-6 to TRBJ2-1; a weak D match, TRBD2 (5 bases). The J call may not be correct, given that the DNA end is closer to TRBJ2-5. The CDR3 covers 17 residues. Germline V gives CDR1 MNHNY, CDR2 SVGAGI (reference sequence). The CDR3 coding sequence is TGTGCCAGCAGTAATCTTGCGGGTTGGGCAGACCAAGAGACCCAGTACTTC. Encoded protein: CASSNLAGWADQETQYF.

This clonotype was detected many times. The chain has TRBV6-4 and TRBJ2-1; unclear D gene. From germline, CDR1 is MRHNA and CDR2 SNTAGT. The V end was cut by 0 bases, the J end by 10 bases, with 4 bases between. CDR3 length equals 11 residues. The CDR3 sequence: CASSDSGEQFF. The CDR3 DNA follows: TGTGCCAGCAGTGACTCAGGGGAGCAGTTCTTC.

The chain is built from TRBV18 and TRBJ2-3, with 10 nucleotides matching TRBD1. CDR1 and CDR2 (germline): KGHSH, LQKENI. This CDR3 region has 15 residues. J was trimmed by 5 bases and V by 4 bases; bases with no gene match: 6. The CDR3 reads CASSQTGTGEDTQYF. The DNA for the CDR3 is TGTGCCAGCTCACAAACCGGGACAGGGGAAGATACGCAGTATTTT.

This clonotype was seen at least ten times. The chain is built from TRBV7-6 and TRBJ2-4; no definite D call. CDR3 length equals 15 residues. CDR1 is SGHVS, CDR2 FNYEAQ, per germline. V was cut by 2 bases and J by 2 bases, with 10 bases left in between. The CDR3 region is CASSLCQTPKNIQYF. CDR3 nucleotide sequence: TGTGCCAGCAGCTTATGCCAGACCCCCAAAAACATTCAGTACTTC.

This clonotype came up many times. The chain couples TRBV11-1 to TRBJ1-6; the match to TRBD1 covers 7 bases. The V segment lost 4 bases and the J segment 2 bases; nucleotides outside the gene matches: 2. Germline lookup yields CDR1 SGHAT and CDR2 FQDESV (reference sequence). There are 15 residues in the CDR3. For the CDR3, the DNA is TGTGCCAGCAGCTCCGGACAGGCCTATAATTCACCCCTCCACTTT. This codes for CASSSGQAYNSPLHF.

This clonotype was picked up many times. The chain has TRBV20-1 and TRBJ2-1; 16 bases line up with TRBD2. Germline CDR1 and CDR2: DFQATT and SNEGSKA (reference sequence). V shed 4 bases and J 4 bases; nucleotides not matched to a gene: 19. The CDR3 length is 21 residues. CDR3 residues: CSATIRGQGTSGRAVYNEQFF. DNA for the CDR3: TGCAGTGCTACGATCAGGGGGCAAGGGACTAGCGGGAGGGCGGTGTACAATGAGCAGTTCTTC.

This clonotype is medium-sized in the sample. The V call is TRBV7-9, the J call TRBJ2-1, with 8 bases that match TRBD1. There are 16 residues in the CDR3. V trimming: 2 bases; J trimming: 8 bases; junction bases outside the gene matches: 11. The germline CDR1 and CDR2 sequences are SEHNR and FQNEAQ (reference sequence). The CDR3 is CASSLNLRTGKDEQFF. The CDR3 DNA is TGTGCCAGCAGCTTAAACCTTCGGACAGGGAAGGATGAGCAGTTCTTC. Filled out from reference TRBV7-9 and TRBJ2-1, the complete variable domain reads DTGVSQNPRHKITKRGQNVTFRCDPISEHNRLYWYRQTLGQGPEFLTYFQNEAQLEKSRLLSDRFSAERPKGSFSTLEIQRTEQGDSAMYLCASSLNLRTGKDEQFFGPGTRLTVL.

This rearrangement joins TRBV7-3 to TRBJ2-3; D assignment may be TRBD1 or TRBD2 (5 bases each). V lost 5 bases, J lost 6 bases, and 12 bases lay in between. In germline, CDR1 is SGHTA, CDR2 FQGTGA. This CDR3 comprises 13 residues. DNA of the CDR3: TGTGCCAGCAGCCCCCGGGGCCCGGATACGCAGTATTTT. Translation: CASSPRGPDTQYF.

A note on this clonotype: A clone one base away is much larger, so this may be a read error. The chain is built from TRBV19 and TRBJ2-3, with 7 bases aligning to TRBD2. The J call is uncertain, as TRBJ2-7 better fits the DNA end. This CDR3 comprises 17 residues. Germline-derived CDR1 and CDR2 are LNHDA and SQIVND (reference sequence). CDR3 protein: CASSLTGGTMGTYEQYF. The CDR3 nucleotides are TGTGCCAGTAGTCTTACAGGCGGGACTATGGGCACATATGAGCAGTACTTC.

This clonotype showed up just a few times. V gene TRBV7-4 combines with J gene TRBJ2-7, with D perhaps matching TRBD1 (6 bases). The CDR3 has 15 amino acids. The germline V gene encodes CDR1 SGHVT and CDR2 SQSDAQ. Trimming cost V 5 bases and J 5 bases, with 19 bases left between them. The CDR3 reads CASSPTRDKVDEQYF. For the CDR3, the DNA is TGTGCCAGCAGCCCCACCAGGGACAAGGTCGACGAGCAGTACTTC.

Remarks on this clonotype: One junction end does not reproduce the germline sequence, and a read error may be involved. The J gene is TRBJ2-5, the V gene TRBV28, with unresolved D. The DNA matches TRBJ2-3 better at its end, which makes the J call doubtful. CDR1 MDHEN and CDR2 SYDVKM come from the germline V gene. The CDR3 is 16 amino acids. CDR3 amino acids: CASSAAWEVGTETQYF. The CDR3, as DNA: TGTGCCAGCAGTGCCGCGTGGGAAGTTGGCACAGAGACGCAGTATTTT.

This clonotype was detected many times. The chain employs TRBV27 and TRBJ2-7; perhaps D is TRBD1 or TRBD2 (5 bases each). This CDR3 has 14 amino acids. V lost 10 bases, J lost 1 base, and 17 bases lay in between. CDR1 and CDR2 (germline): MNHEY, SMNVEV (reference sequence). The CDR3 loop reads CATSSGTASYEQYF. CDR3 bases: TGTGCCACCTCCTCCGGGACGGCTTCCTACGAGCAGTACTTC.

The table lists this clonotype with a few counts. The chain recombines TRBV19 with TRBJ2-2, with a tentative D call TRBD1 (7 bases). There are 14 residues in the CDR3. Germline V gene lookup returns CDR1 LNHDA and CDR2 SQIVND (reference sequence). V was cut by 7 bases and J by 4 bases, with 13 bases left in between. The CDR3 DNA is TGTGCCAGTATACGGCAGGGGGGCACCGGGGAGCTGTTTTTT. Translated: CASIRQGGTGELFF.